One sample yielded the 25 T cell receptor beta chains listed below, sequenced in a study of blood T cell repertoires in COVID-19. Using immunoSEQ multiplex PCR, the repertoire was profiled, and TCRdb retains in-frame clones only, with some absent. The sample carries roughly 230,000 clones, about 88% recorded once. Sequencing was carried out using peripheral blood. The receptor set was obtained from a woman in her 40s who had recovered from COVID-19.

The chain combines TRBV3-1 (or the pseudogene TRBV3-2) with TRBJ2-2, with a weak D call TRBD2 (7 bases). Germline assignment: CDR1 LGHDT and CDR2 YNNKEL (reference sequence). The CDR3 runs to 17 residues. Trimming removed 1 base at V and 3 bases at J, with 15 bases between. CDR3 sequence reads: CASSQGLGGQDTGELFF. The CDR3 DNA reads TGTGCCAGCAGCCAAGGTTTGGGGGGGCAGGACACCGGGGAGCTGTTTTTT.

The genes are TRBV15 and TRBJ2-3; 9 nucleotides match TRBD2. The germline gives CDR1 LNHNV, CDR2 YYDKDF (reference sequence). V shed 0 bases and J 0 bases; nucleotides not matched to a gene: 1. This CDR3 has 16 amino acids. The CDR3 DNA is TGTGCCACCAGCAGAGAGCTAGCGGGGAGCACAGATACGCAGTATTTT. This translates into CATSRELAGSTDTQYF.

The gene calls are TRBV11-2 and TRBJ1-6, with 8 nucleotides matching TRBD1. The V segment lost 4 bases and the J segment 9 bases; nucleotides outside the gene matches: 2. The CDR3 has 13 residues. CDR1 and CDR2 (germline): SGHAT, FQNNGV. The CDR3 spells CASSYRGFSPLHF. The DNA of the CDR3 is TGTGCCAGCAGCTACAGGGGGTTTTCACCCCTCCACTTT.

V gene TRBV29-1 combines with J gene TRBJ2-7; the match to TRBD1 covers 8 bases. Looked up from germline, CDR1 is SQVTM and CDR2 is ANQGSEA. Unmatched junction bases numbered 13, after V lost 6 bases and J lost 0 bases. CDR3 length: 16 amino acids. The CDR3 sequence is CSVVTGVGAHSYEQYF. In DNA, the CDR3 is TGCAGCGTAGTGACAGGGGTGGGGGCCCACTCCTACGAGCAGTACTTC.

The chain employs TRBV12-2 and TRBJ1-2; the table's D gene call, TRBD1, was not cross checked with the DNA. TRBV12-2 counts as a pseudogene. This CDR3 has 15 residues. The CDR3 region has the DNA TGTGCAAGTCGCCCCCTATGGGGCCCTAACTATGGCTACACCTTC. Translation: CASRPLWGPNYGYTF.

This chain uses TRBV18 with TRBJ2-1; possibly TRBD1 for D (6 bases). In germline, CDR1 is KGHSH, CDR2 LQKENI. CDR3 length: 17 residues. Between the trimmed V and J ends, which lost 2 bases and 5 bases, there was a span of 19 bases. CDR3 sequence reads: CASSPSPGHKVDNEQFF. CDR3 DNA: TGTGCCAGCTCACCATCCCCGGGACATAAGGTTGACAATGAGCAGTTCTTC.

This chain connects TRBV27 to TRBJ2-1, with 9 positions matching TRBD1. The CDR3 is made up of 16 amino acids. Germline loops: CDR1 MNHEY, CDR2 SMNVEV (reference sequence). V lost 6 bases, J lost 4 bases, and 10 bases stayed unmatched. CDR3 sequence (DNA): TGTGCCAGCAGGACGACTGACAGGGGGGAATACAATGAGCAGTTCTTC. Its translation: CASRTTDRGEYNEQFF.

The chain joins TRBV18 to TRBJ2-5; D is perhaps TRBD2 (5 bases). The CDR3 contains 14 residues. The germline gives CDR1 KGHSH, CDR2 LQKENI. Trimming left V 3 bases short and J 2 bases short, with 10 bases between. CDR3 DNA sequence: TGTGCCAGCTCACCCGGGCGGGCTCAAGAGACCCAGTACTTC. Protein product: CASSPGRAQETQYF.

The V gene is TRBV10-3, the J gene TRBJ2-5; TRBD2 aligns across 13 bases. CDR1 ENHRY and CDR2 SYGVKD come from the germline V gene. This CDR3 spans 18 amino acids. With 4 bases clipped from V and 4 bases from J, the junction kept 12 bases outside the gene matches. The CDR3 loop reads CAISAWGTSGGAGETQYF. The CDR3 nucleotides are TGTGCCATCAGTGCTTGGGGCACTAGCGGGGGGGCCGGAGAGACCCAGTACTTC.

The chain uses TRBV18 and TRBJ1-1; TRBD1 agrees at 9 bases. Germline-derived CDR1 and CDR2 are KGHSH and LQKENI. The length of the CDR3 is 17 residues. Trimming removed 3 bases from V and 5 bases from J; junction bases left unmatched: 13. The CDR3 spells CASSPGGTTGGLTEAFF. The CDR3, as DNA: TGTGCCAGCTCACCGGGGGGTACGACAGGGGGGCTGACTGAAGCTTTCTTT.

This chain connects TRBV2 to TRBJ2-2, with TRBD2 matching 9 bases. After removal of 0 bases from V and 12 bases from J, the junction contained 8 bases not matched to a gene. This CDR3 contains 15 residues. Germline V gives CDR1 SNHLY, CDR2 FYNNEI. The CDR3 DNA sequence: TGTGCCAGCAGTGAAGCCCTAGCGGGGTCCCAGAAGCTGTTTTTT. Translated: CASSEALAGSQKLFF.

The chain recombines TRBV28 with TRBJ2-1; a weak D match, TRBD2 (5 bases). The CDR3 covers 13 residues. V was pared by 11 bases and J by 2 bases, with 13 bases between. Germline CDR1 reads MDHEN; CDR2 reads SYDVKM. CDR3 region: CASTGRTYNEQFF. Here the CDR3 DNA reads TGTGCCTCAACGGGAAGGACCTACAATGAGCAGTTCTTC.

The chain is built from TRBV6-2 or TRBV6-3 and TRBJ2-7; perhaps TRBD1 as D (5 bases). CDR1 MNHEY and CDR2 SVGEGT come from the germline V gene. The CDR3 totals 15 residues. Trimming cost V 5 bases and J 1 base, with 15 bases left between them. In DNA, the CDR3 is TGTGCCAGCAGTAGAATTGACAGATTATCCTACGAGCAGTACTTC. Protein product: CASSRIDRLSYEQYF.

This clone was counted between two and nine times. The J gene is TRBJ1-2, the V gene TRBV9; D may be TRBD1 (6 bases). CDR1 and CDR2 (germline): SGDLS, YYNGEE. Deletions cut 4 bases from V and 0 bases from J, with 13 bases between. CDR3 length: 15 amino acids. The CDR3 sequence: CASSPRQDSNYGYTF. CDR3 nucleotide sequence: TGTGCCAGCAGCCCCCGACAGGACTCTAACTATGGCTACACCTTC.

The genes are TRBV18 and TRBJ2-3, with 7 bases lining up with TRBD1. CDR1 and CDR2 from the germline V gene are KGHSH and LQKENI. This CDR3 is 15 amino acids long. After removal of 2 bases from V and 3 bases from J, the junction contained 5 bases not matched to a gene. CDR3: CASSPVTGNTDTQYF. The CDR3 nucleotides are TGTGCCAGCTCACCAGTGACAGGGAATACAGATACGCAGTATTTT.

J is TRBJ2-3 and V is TRBV11-2, with 7 bases matching TRBD2. Looked up from germline, CDR1 is SGHAT and CDR2 is FQNNGV. The CDR3 loop spans 17 amino acids. The trim removed 0 bases at V and 4 bases at J, leaving 10 bases unmatched. The CDR3 loop reads CASSLDSAAGAPDTQYF. CDR3 DNA sequence: TGTGCCAGCAGCTTAGATTCAGCGGCGGGAGCACCAGATACGCAGTATTTT.

The CDR3 loop reads CASSRNPNAAGEKLFF. CDR3 DNA sequence: TGTGCCAGCTCACGGAACCCGAATGCGGCTGGGGAAAAACTGTTTTTT. The chain couples TRBV6-4 to TRBJ1-4; D gene unclear. V was trimmed by 8 bases and J by 8 bases, leaving 24 bases between them. Germline CDR1 is MRHNA and CDR2 is SNTAGT. The CDR3 is 16 residues long.

This clone was counted a single time. J is TRBJ2-7 and V is TRBV6-1, with TRBD2 identical over 9 bases. Unmatched junction bases numbered 13, after V lost 4 bases and J lost 3 bases. CDR1 is MNHNS, CDR2 SASEGT, per germline. The CDR3 runs to 17 residues. The DNA of the CDR3 is TGTGCCAGCAGTGCGATCAGGACTAGCGCCACAAGCTACGAGCAGTACGTC. Its protein is CASSAIRTSATSYEQYV.

The genes are TRBV4-3 and TRBJ1-2; D is uncertain. Germline lookup yields CDR1 LGHNA and CDR2 YSLEER. This CDR3 has 16 residues. V was clipped by 0 bases and J by 0 bases, with 11 bases between them. Written as DNA, the CDR3 is TGCGCCAGCAGCCAAGAAAGCGGACTGCCTAACTATGGCTACACCTTC. It is translated as CASSQESGLPNYGYTF.

The chain combines TRBV15 with TRBJ1-4; D is ambiguous. The CDR3 contains 14 residues. The ends were cut back, 0 bases at V and 8 bases at J, with 10 bases in the middle. Germline-derived CDR1 and CDR2 are LNHNV and YYDKDF (reference sequence). DNA for the CDR3: TGTGCCACCAGCAGAGATCGAGCGGCCGAAAAACTGTTTTTT. Its protein is CATSRDRAAEKLFF.

The genes are TRBV6-2 or TRBV6-3 and TRBJ2-3, with 7 bases identical to TRBD1. From germline, CDR1 is MNHEY and CDR2 SVGEGT. The CDR3 is made up of 15 amino acids. The V and J ends lost 5 bases and 0 bases, in that order; junction bases with no gene match: 5. The CDR3 spells CASSLRTGSTDTQYF. In DNA, the CDR3 is TGTGCCAGCAGTCTCCGGACAGGTAGCACAGATACGCAGTATTTT.

The chain links TRBV10-3 to TRBJ2-2, with D possibly TRBD1 on 5 matching bases. The CDR3 length is 16 residues. Trimming removed 6 bases at V and 0 bases at J, with 14 bases between. Germline V lookup: CDR1 ENHRY, CDR2 SYGVKD. This CDR3 is CAISSEGASNTGELFF. The CDR3 bases are TGTGCCATCAGCTCTGAAGGGGCATCGAACACCGGGGAGCTGTTTTTT.

This chain links TRBV10-3 with TRBJ1-2, with D hard to call. Germline CDR1 and CDR2: ENHRY and SYGVKD. Trimming stripped 7 bases from V and 1 base from J, with 19 bases between. This CDR3 has 16 residues. CDR3 sequence (DNA): TGTGCCATCACCCCCGGTTCTGGCGGGATTAACTATGGCTACACCTTC. It translates to CAITPGSGGINYGYTF.

The rearrangement uses TRBV2 and TRBJ1-5, with D possibly TRBD1 on 5 matching bases. The V and J ends lost 6 bases and 3 bases respectively, with 6 bases between them. The CDR3 is 12 residues long. Looked up from germline, CDR1 is SNHLY and CDR2 is FYNNEI. The CDR3 loop is CASSRDNQPQHF. DNA of the CDR3: TGTGCCAGCAGCAGGGACAATCAGCCCCAGCATTTT.

This clone was counted only a few times. The V and J genes are TRBV6-2 or TRBV6-3 and TRBJ2-7, with 9 bases identical to TRBD1. J was trimmed by 6 bases and V by 4 bases; bases with no gene match: 16. The germline V gene encodes CDR1 MNHEY and CDR2 SVGEGT. This CDR3 region has 17 residues. CDR3 sequence: CASSSIAGTGRVGEQYV. CDR3 in DNA: TGTGCCAGCAGTTCGATAGCCGGGACAGGGAGAGTAGGCGAGCAGTACGTC.